The 16 T cell receptor beta chains given below trace back to one sample, sequenced in a study of human T cells and chemical hapten exposure. Time point in this sample: patch test 3, about 24 weeks after DPC sensitization. Treatment indicated: therapeutic diphenylcyclopropenone sensitization with weekly scalp DPC. Via MiXCR, TCRdb re-called the RACE reads, giving one row per CDR3 protein. The sample has around 110,000 distinct CDR3 sequences, 10% to 12% seen once; the top ten hold over 2%. The sample consisted of whole blood, taken in connection with sensitization to the hapten diphenylcyclopropenone (DPC). These receptors were collected from a woman in her 50s with alopecia areata. Some clones in this sample may be carry-over from other donors' samples.

V is TRBV29-1 and J is TRBJ2-5, with 9 bases matching TRBD2. V dropped 4 bases and J dropped 3; count of bases not matched to a gene: 6. The CDR3 is made up of 14 amino acids. The V gene's germline CDR1 is SQVTM and CDR2 ANQGSEA. Here the CDR3 reads CSVVPRLAEETQYF. The CDR3 nucleotides are TGCAGCGTTGTTCCCCGACTAGCGGAAGAGACCCAGTACTTC.

V and J are TRBV4-1 and TRBJ1-5; D remains ambiguous. The CDR3 runs 15 residues. CDR1 and CDR2 from the germline V gene are MGHRA and YSYEKL. The V end lost 0 bases, the J end lost 5 bases, and 11 bases lay between the germline ends. CDR3 coding DNA: TGCGCCAGCAGCCAAGATGGGAGGCAGGATCAGCCCCAGCATTTT. Translated, it gives CASSQDGRQDQPQHF.

The sample holds many counts of this clonotype. V is TRBV20-1 and J is TRBJ2-1; 10 nucleotides align to TRBD2. Germline CDR1 DFQATT, CDR2 SNEGSKA (reference sequence). After removal of 6 bases from V and 3 bases from J, the junction contained 8 bases not matched to a gene. The CDR3 spans 15 residues. The CDR3 loop is CSALPPSGSYNEQFF. CDR3 nucleotide sequence: TGCAGTGCCCTGCCCCCTAGCGGGAGCTACAATGAGCAGTTCTTC.

The table lists this clonotype with a few counts. J is TRBJ2-7 and V is TRBV20-1; TRBD1 agrees at 10 bases. The CDR3 totals 16 residues. The V gene's germline CDR1 is DFQATT and CDR2 SNEGSKA (reference sequence). V shed 3 bases, J shed 2 bases, and the junction held 10 bases outside the gene matches. CDR3 residues: CSASQTGGAFPYEQYF. In DNA, the CDR3 is TGCAGTGCTAGCCAGACAGGGGGCGCTTTCCCCTACGAGCAGTACTTC.

The chain recombines TRBV12-3 or TRBV12-4 with TRBJ1-2; 8 bases are a match to TRBD1. With 6 bases clipped from V and 3 bases from J, the junction kept 6 bases outside the gene matches. This CDR3 region has 14 residues. The CDR3 protein is CASSMMTGDYGYTF. CDR3 DNA sequence: TGTGCCAGCAGCATGATGACAGGGGACTATGGCTACACCTTC.

This clonotype was picked up a small number of times. The rearrangement links TRBV7-6 to TRBJ2-1; TRBD1 aligns across 7 bases. The CDR3 is 16 residues long. J lost 5 bases, V lost 5 bases, and 12 bases had no gene match. Germline CDR1 SGHVS, CDR2 FNYEAQ. CDR3 amino acids: CASSLRQGTTHNEQFF. CDR3 DNA sequence: TGTGCCAGCAGCCTCCGACAGGGTACCACGCACAATGAGCAGTTCTTC. The full variable domain, in which reference TRBV7-6 and TRBJ2-1 provide the parts outside the CDR3, is GAGVSQSPRYKVTKRGQDVALRCDPISGHVSLYWYRQALGQGPEFLTYFNYEAQQDKSGLPNDRFSAERPEGSISTLTIQRTEQRDSAMYRCASSLRQGTTHNEQFFGPGTRLTVL.

The chain employs TRBV12-3 or TRBV12-4 and TRBJ2-3, with a possible D match to TRBD1 (6 bases). This CDR3 has 12 residues. V was shortened by 4 bases and J by 4 bases, with 6 bases between the two germline ends. The CDR3 loop is CASSSGADTQYF. In nucleotides, the CDR3 is TGTGCCAGCAGTTCAGGGGCAGATACGCAGTATTTT.

The sample holds many counts of this clonotype. The V and J genes are TRBV29-1 and TRBJ2-3; tentative D call: TRBD2 (6 bases). The germline gives CDR1 SQVTM, CDR2 ANQGSEA. The CDR3 is 13 amino acids. Trimming pared 4 bases from V and 1 base from J, leaving 9 bases between. The CDR3 loop is CSVGGVRTDTQYF. The CDR3 DNA reads as TGCAGCGTTGGGGGGGTTCGCACAGATACGCAGTATTTT.

This chain connects TRBV7-2 to TRBJ1-1, with D unclear. Germline CDR1 SGHTA, CDR2 FQGNSA. The CDR3 covers 15 residues. Trimming removed 4 bases from V and 2 bases from J, with 14 bases in between. The CDR3 DNA follows: TGTGCCAGCAGCTCCCGCAGGACGGGCAACACTGAAGCTTTCTTT. Translation gives CASSSRRTGNTEAFF.

V and J are TRBV2 and TRBJ2-7; TRBD2 is a possible D gene (6 bases). CDR3 length: 14 residues. V lost 7 bases, J lost 0 bases, and 13 bases lay in between. CDR1 is SNHLY and CDR2 is FYNNEI in the germline V gene. The CDR3 reads CASIPEGSSYEQYF. The DNA of the CDR3 is TGTGCCAGCATCCCGGAGGGGTCCTCCTACGAGCAGTACTTC.

Only a few counts were recorded for this clonotype. CDR3 sequence (DNA): TGTGCCAGCAGTGTTGGAGAGAACACTGAAGCTTTCTTT. Protein: CASSVGENTEAFF. V usage is TRBV2 and J usage is TRBJ1-1, with unresolved D. Deletions cut 4 bases from V and 1 base from J, with 7 bases between. The CDR3 has 13 amino acids. Germline V lookup: CDR1 SNHLY, CDR2 FYNNEI.

This clonotype showed up many times. This chain uses TRBV3-1 with TRBJ2-3, with 12 bases matching TRBD2. The trim removed 5 bases at V and 0 bases at J, leaving 3 bases unmatched. Looked up from germline, CDR1 is LGHDT and CDR2 is YNNKEL (reference sequence). This CDR3 has 16 amino acids. Written as DNA, the CDR3 is TGTGCCAGCAGCAGGACTAGCGGGGATAGCACAGATACGCAGTATTTT. It encodes CASSRTSGDSTDTQYF.

This clonotype was counted a few times. This chain connects TRBV4-1 to TRBJ2-7, with D maybe TRBD1 (5 bases). The CDR3 contains 13 residues. V was pared by 0 bases and J by 4 bases, with 7 bases between. Looked up from germline, CDR1 is MGHRA and CDR2 is YSYEKL. The CDR3 bases are TGCGCCAGCAGCCAAGAGCAGGGATACGAGCAGTACTTC. Its translation: CASSQEQGYEQYF.

This chain links TRBV7-8 with TRBJ1-4; TRBD1 is a possible D gene (5 bases). CDR3 length: 13 amino acids. V lost 6 bases and J lost 8, with 13 bases in between. Germline V gene data show CDR1 as SGHVS and CDR2 as FQNEAQ. CDR3 sequence (DNA): TGTGCCAGCAGTCCAGGGTATATGGAAAAACTGTTTTTT. Its translation is CASSPGYMEKLFF.

This chain uses TRBV7-2 with TRBJ2-3; 7 bases line up with TRBD2. V shed 6 bases and J 2 bases; nucleotides not matched to a gene: 8. The germline CDR1 and CDR2 sequences are SGHTA and FQGNSA. The CDR3 covers 15 residues. The CDR3: CASRLSGDVTDTQYF. Here the CDR3 DNA reads TGTGCCAGCAGGCTCAGCGGGGACGTCACAGATACGCAGTATTTT.

This chain connects TRBV7-2 to TRBJ1-2, with a weak D call TRBD1 (5 bases). This CDR3 contains 14 residues. Trimming pared 1 base from V and 4 bases from J, leaving 10 bases between. Germline V gene sequence: CDR1 SGHTA, CDR2 FQGNSA. The DNA for the CDR3 is TGTGCCAGCAGCTTAGAGGGCAGGGTCTATGGCTACACCTTC. Encoded protein: CASSLEGRVYGYTF.